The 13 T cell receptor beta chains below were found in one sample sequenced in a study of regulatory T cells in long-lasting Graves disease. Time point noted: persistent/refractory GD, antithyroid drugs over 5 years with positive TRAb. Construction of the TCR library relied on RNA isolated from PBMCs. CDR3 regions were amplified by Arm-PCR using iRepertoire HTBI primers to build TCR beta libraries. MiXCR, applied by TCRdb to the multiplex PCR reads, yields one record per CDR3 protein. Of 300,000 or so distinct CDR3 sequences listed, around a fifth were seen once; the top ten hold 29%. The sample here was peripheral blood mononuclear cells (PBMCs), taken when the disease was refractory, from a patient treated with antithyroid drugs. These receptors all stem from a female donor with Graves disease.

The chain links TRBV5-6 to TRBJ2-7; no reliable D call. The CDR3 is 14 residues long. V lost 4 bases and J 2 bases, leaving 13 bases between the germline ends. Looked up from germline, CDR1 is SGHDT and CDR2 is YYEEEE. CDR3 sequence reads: CASSPHGSTYEQYF. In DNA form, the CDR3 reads TGTGCCAGCAGCCCACACGGGTCCACCTACGAGCAGTACTTC.

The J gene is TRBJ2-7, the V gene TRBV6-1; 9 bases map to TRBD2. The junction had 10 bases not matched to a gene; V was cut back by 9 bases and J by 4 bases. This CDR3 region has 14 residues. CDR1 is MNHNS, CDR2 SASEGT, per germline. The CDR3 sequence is CASLGTSRWYEQYF. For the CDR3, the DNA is TGTGCCAGTTTAGGGACTAGCCGATGGTACGAGCAGTACTTC.

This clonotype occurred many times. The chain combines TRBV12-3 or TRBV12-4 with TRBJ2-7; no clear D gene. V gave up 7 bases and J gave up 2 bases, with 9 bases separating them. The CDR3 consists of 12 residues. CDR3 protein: CASKGPTYEQYF. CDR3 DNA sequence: TGTGCCAGCAAAGGACCTACCTACGAGCAGTACTTC.

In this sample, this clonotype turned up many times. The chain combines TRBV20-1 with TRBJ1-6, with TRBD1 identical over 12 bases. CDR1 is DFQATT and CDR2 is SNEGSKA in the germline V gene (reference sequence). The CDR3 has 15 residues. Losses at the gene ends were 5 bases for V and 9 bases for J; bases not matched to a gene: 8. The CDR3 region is CSALRPGQGASPLHF. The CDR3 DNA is TGCAGTGCTCTTCGGCCGGGACAGGGGGCTTCACCCCTCCACTTT.

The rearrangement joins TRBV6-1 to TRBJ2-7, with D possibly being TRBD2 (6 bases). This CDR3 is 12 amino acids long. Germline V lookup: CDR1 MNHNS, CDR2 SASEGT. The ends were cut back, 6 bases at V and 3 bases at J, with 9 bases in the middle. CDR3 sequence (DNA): TGTGCCAGCAGGGGGGGATACTACGAGCAGTACTTC. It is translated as CASRGGYYEQYF.

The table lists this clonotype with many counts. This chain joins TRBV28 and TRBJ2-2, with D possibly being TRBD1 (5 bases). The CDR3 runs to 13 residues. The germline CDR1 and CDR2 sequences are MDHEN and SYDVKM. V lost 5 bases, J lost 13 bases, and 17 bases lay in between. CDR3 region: CASSRTTSRWLFF. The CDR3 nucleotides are TGTGCCAGCAGTAGGACAACCTCCCGGTGGCTGTTTTTT.

The CDR3, as DNA: TGTGCCAGCAGCTTGGGGACCACAGGGGAAGGCTACACCTTC. Amino acids: CASSLGTTGEGYTF. The chain recombines TRBV7-3 with TRBJ1-2, with 7 bases identical to TRBD1. CDR3 length: 14 amino acids. V gave up 3 bases and J gave up 8 bases; unmatched junction bases: 9. Germline V CDR1 and CDR2: SGHTA, FQGTGA.

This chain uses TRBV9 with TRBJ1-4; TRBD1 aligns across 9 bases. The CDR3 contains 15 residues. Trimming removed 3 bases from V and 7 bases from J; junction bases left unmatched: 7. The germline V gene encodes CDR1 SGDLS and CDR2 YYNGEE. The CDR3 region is CASSARQGEGEKLFF. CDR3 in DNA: TGTGCCAGCAGCGCTAGACAGGGGGAGGGTGAAAAACTGTTTTTT.

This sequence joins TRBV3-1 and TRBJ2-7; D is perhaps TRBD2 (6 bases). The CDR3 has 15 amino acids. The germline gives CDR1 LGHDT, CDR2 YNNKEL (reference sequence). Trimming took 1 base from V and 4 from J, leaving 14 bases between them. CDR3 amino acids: CASSQGREYGYEQYF. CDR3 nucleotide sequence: TGTGCCAGCAGCCAAGGTCGGGAGTATGGGTACGAGCAGTACTTC.

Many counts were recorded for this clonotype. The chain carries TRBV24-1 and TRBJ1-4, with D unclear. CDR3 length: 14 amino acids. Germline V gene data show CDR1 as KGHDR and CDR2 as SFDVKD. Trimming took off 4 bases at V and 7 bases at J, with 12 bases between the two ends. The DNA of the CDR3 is TGTGCCACCAGTGACCCCGGAGGACCTGAAAAACTGTTTTTT. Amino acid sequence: CATSDPGGPEKLFF.

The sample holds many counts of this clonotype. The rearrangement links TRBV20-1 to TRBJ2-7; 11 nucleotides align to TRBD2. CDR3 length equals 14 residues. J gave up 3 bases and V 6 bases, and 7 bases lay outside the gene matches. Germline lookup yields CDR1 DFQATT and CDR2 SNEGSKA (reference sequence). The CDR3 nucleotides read TGCAGTGCCTCCCACGGGACTAGCGGCTACGAGCAGTACTTC. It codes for CSASHGTSGYEQYF.

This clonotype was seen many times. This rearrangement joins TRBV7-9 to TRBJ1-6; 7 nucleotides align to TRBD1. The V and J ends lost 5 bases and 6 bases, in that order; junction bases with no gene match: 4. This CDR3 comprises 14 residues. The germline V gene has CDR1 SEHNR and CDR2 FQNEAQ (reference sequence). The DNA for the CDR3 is TGTGCCAGCAGCCCGCGGGACAGTAATTCACCCCTCCACTTT. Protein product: CASSPRDSNSPLHF.

The CDR3 here is CASSTGSGRASNEQFF. As DNA, the CDR3 is TGTGCCAGCAGCACGGGGAGCGGGAGGGCCTCCAATGAGCAGTTCTTC. This rearrangement joins TRBV7-9 to TRBJ2-1, with 10 positions matching TRBD2. V shed 5 bases and J 6 bases; nucleotides not matched to a gene: 10. Germline values: CDR1 SEHNR, CDR2 FQNEAQ (reference sequence). This CDR3 is built from 16 residues.